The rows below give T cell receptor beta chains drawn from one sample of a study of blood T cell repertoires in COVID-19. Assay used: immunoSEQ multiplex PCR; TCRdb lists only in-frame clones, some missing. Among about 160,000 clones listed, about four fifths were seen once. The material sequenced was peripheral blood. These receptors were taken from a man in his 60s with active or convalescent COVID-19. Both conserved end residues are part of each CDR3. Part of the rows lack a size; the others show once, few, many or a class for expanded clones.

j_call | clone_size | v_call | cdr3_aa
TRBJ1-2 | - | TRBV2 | CASRGRDSRGGGYTF
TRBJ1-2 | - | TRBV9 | CASSGTTFNYGYTF
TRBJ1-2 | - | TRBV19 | CASSDRAVNYGYTF
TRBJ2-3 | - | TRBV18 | CASSPRGGRATDTQYF
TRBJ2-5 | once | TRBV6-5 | CASSTGTGGETQYF
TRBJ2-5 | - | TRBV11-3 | CASSAGGGETQYF
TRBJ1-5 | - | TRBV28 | CASSFPNRWQPQHF
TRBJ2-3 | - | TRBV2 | CASTPASGGANTQYF
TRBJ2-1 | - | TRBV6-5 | CAGLRARYNEQFF
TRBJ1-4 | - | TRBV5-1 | CASSPLAGDREKLFF
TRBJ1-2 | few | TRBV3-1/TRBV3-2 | CASSQIQGTHNYGYTF
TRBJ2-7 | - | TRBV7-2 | CASGSGFSYEQYF
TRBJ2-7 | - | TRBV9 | CASSVEGQRFYEQYF